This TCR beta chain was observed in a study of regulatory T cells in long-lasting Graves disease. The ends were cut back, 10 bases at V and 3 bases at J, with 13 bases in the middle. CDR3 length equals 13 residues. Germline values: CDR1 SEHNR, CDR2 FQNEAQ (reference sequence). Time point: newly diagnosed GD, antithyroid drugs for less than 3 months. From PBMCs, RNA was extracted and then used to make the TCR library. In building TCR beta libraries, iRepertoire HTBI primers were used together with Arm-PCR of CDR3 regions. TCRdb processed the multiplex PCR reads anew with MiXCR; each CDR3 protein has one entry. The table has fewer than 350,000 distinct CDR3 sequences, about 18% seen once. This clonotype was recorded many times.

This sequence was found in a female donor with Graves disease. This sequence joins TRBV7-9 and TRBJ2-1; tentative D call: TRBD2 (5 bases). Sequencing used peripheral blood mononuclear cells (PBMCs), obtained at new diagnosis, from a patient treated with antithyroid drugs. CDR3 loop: CATGLVSYNEQFF. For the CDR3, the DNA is TGTGCCACCGGACTGGTAAGCTACAATGAGCAGTTCTTC.